A selection of T cell receptor beta chains follows, all from one sample in a study of blood T cell repertoires in COVID-19. Measured with immunoSEQ multiplex PCR; TCRdb has only the in-frame clones, and not every one. Of 200,000 to 250,000 clones in the sample, 80% to 90% were seen once. The sample consisted of peripheral blood. The source of these receptors is a human donor in a cohort sampled during active COVID-19. Both conserved end residues are part of each CDR3. D genes are given only for firm matches. Clone size is shown for a subset of rows, as once, few, many or a class of expanded clone.

clone size: NA; D gene: NA; V gene: TRBV5-1; J gene: TRBJ2-3; CDR3 DNA: TGCGCCAGCAGCTTACGCGGCGGGTCTGGGGATACGCAGTATTTT; CDR3 protein: CASSLRGGSGDTQYF
clone size: NA; D gene: TRBD2; V gene: TRBV9; J gene: TRBJ2-4; CDR3 DNA: TGTGCCAGCAGCGCCGGACTAGCGGGAGGGCAAAACATTCAGTACTTC; CDR3 protein: CASSAGLAGGQNIQYF
clone size: NA; D gene: NA; V gene: TRBV7-2; J gene: TRBJ1-2; CDR3 DNA: TGTGCCAGCAGCTTAGAGGGACTTAACTATGGCTACACCTTC; CDR3 protein: CASSLEGLNYGYTF
clone size: NA; D gene: NA; V gene: TRBV4-1; J gene: TRBJ2-7; CDR3 DNA: TGCGCCAGCAGCCAAGCCGCTATGCTAATTCGGGACGAGCAGTACTTC; CDR3 protein: CASSQAAMLIRDEQYF
clone size: NA; D gene: NA; V gene: TRBV30; J gene: TRBJ1-6; CDR3 DNA: TGTGCCTGGAGTGTACTTTCAGGGCGATATAATTCACCCCTCCACTTT; CDR3 protein: CAWSVLSGRYNSPLHF
clone size: NA; D gene: NA; V gene: TRBV28; J gene: TRBJ2-6; CDR3 DNA: TGTGCCAGCAATCATTTTGGGGCCAACGTCCTGACTTTC; CDR3 protein: CASNHFGANVLTF
clone size: NA; D gene: NA; V gene: TRBV6-6; J gene: TRBJ2-3; CDR3 DNA: TGTGCCAGCAGTAGCCCGGTTCCCACAGATACGCAGTATTTT; CDR3 protein: CASSSPVPTDTQYF
clone size: NA; D gene: TRBD2; V gene: TRBV2; J gene: TRBJ2-7; CDR3 DNA: TGTGCCAGCAGGCCCTGGACTAGCGGGGCCTACGAGCAGTACTTC; CDR3 protein: CASRPWTSGAYEQYF
clone size: NA; D gene: NA; V gene: TRBV27; J gene: TRBJ2-1; CDR3 DNA: TGTGCCAGCAGTCCGACGGGGGTCAGATACAATGAGCAGTTCTTC; CDR3 protein: CASSPTGVRYNEQFF
clone size: NA; D gene: TRBD1; V gene: TRBV24-1; J gene: TRBJ2-7; CDR3 DNA: TGTGCCACCAGTGCCCAGGACAGGGACCTCTACGAGCAGTACTTC; CDR3 protein: CATSAQDRDLYEQYF
clone size: NA; D gene: TRBD2; V gene: TRBV5-1; J gene: TRBJ2-3; CDR3 DNA: TGCGCCAGCAGCTCCCTACCGACTAGCGAGAAGCCCTATACGCAGTATTTT; CDR3 protein: CASSSLPTSEKPYTQYF
clone size: NA; D gene: TRBD1; V gene: TRBV27; J gene: TRBJ2-7; CDR3 DNA: TGTGCCAGCAGTCCACAGGGGTCGGGGGAGCAGTACTTC; CDR3 protein: CASSPQGSGEQYF
clone size: NA; D gene: TRBD2; V gene: TRBV4-1; J gene: TRBJ2-7; CDR3 DNA: TGCGCCAGCAGCCAAGTCCTAGCGGGAGAAGGCGAGCAGTACTTC; CDR3 protein: CASSQVLAGEGEQYF
clone size: NA; D gene: TRBD1; V gene: TRBV4-2; J gene: TRBJ2-5; CDR3 DNA: TGTGCCAGCAGCCAGCTACCCGGGACAGGGGGAGGGTACCAAGAGACCCAGTACTTC; CDR3 protein: CASSQLPGTGGGYQETQYF
clone size: NA; D gene: NA; V gene: TRBV4-1; J gene: TRBJ2-1; CDR3 DNA: TGCGCCAGCAGCCAGGGCGTTAGCGGCAATGAGCAGTTCTTC; CDR3 protein: CASSQGVSGNEQFF
clone size: NA; D gene: NA; V gene: TRBV28; J gene: TRBJ2-7; CDR3 DNA: TGTGCCAGCAGTTCTCCAGGACACCTCTACGAGCAGTACTTC; CDR3 protein: CASSSPGHLYEQYF
clone size: NA; D gene: NA; V gene: TRBV5-1; J gene: TRBJ1-2; CDR3 DNA: TGCGCCAGCAGCTTCCAGGGTGAGGATGGCTACACCTTC; CDR3 protein: CASSFQGEDGYTF
clone size: NA; D gene: NA; V gene: TRBV27; J gene: TRBJ1-1; CDR3 DNA: TGTGCCAGCGTCCCTCGGGGGGTGGGGAACACTGAAGCTTTCTTT; CDR3 protein: CASVPRGVGNTEAFF
clone size: NA; D gene: NA; V gene: TRBV5-6; J gene: TRBJ1-2; CDR3 DNA: TGTGCCAGCAGCTTCGAGGGTCTTCGCTCCGGCTACACCTTC; CDR3 protein: CASSFEGLRSGYTF
clone size: NA; D gene: TRBD2; V gene: TRBV28; J gene: TRBJ2-5; CDR3 DNA: TGTGCCAGCACCCTAGCGGGAGGGAGGAGAGAGACCCAGTACTTC; CDR3 protein: CASTLAGGRRETQYF
clone size: few; D gene: TRBD2; V gene: TRBV7-2; J gene: TRBJ2-1; CDR3 DNA: TGTGCCAGCAGCCAAACCGGGACTAGCGGGATCAATGAGCAGTTCTTC; CDR3 protein: CASSQTGTSGINEQFF
clone size: NA; D gene: TRBD1; V gene: TRBV28; J gene: TRBJ1-2; CDR3 DNA: TGTGCCAGCAGTTTTGAGGGGGCAGGCTATGGCTACACCTTC; CDR3 protein: CASSFEGAGYGYTF
clone size: NA; D gene: TRBD1; V gene: TRBV9; J gene: TRBJ2-3; CDR3 DNA: TGTGCCAGCAGCACCGGACAGGGCGACGCAGATACGCAGTATTTT; CDR3 protein: CASSTGQGDADTQYF
clone size: NA; D gene: NA; V gene: TRBV6-5; J gene: TRBJ2-6; CDR3 DNA: TGTGCCACCAACTCGGGGGCCAACGTCCTGACTTTC; CDR3 protein: CATNSGANVLTF
clone size: NA; D gene: NA; V gene: TRBV5-8; J gene: TRBJ2-6; CDR3 DNA: TGTGCCAGCAGCTTGATGCAGGCCGGGGCCAACGTCCTGACTTTC; CDR3 protein: CASSLMQAGANVLTF
clone size: NA; D gene: NA; V gene: TRBV10-2; J gene: TRBJ1-5; CDR3 DNA: TGCGCCAGCAGTGGACAGGCCTTCTTGCCCCAGCATTTT; CDR3 protein: CASSGQAFLPQHF
clone size: NA; D gene: NA; V gene: TRBV6-5; J gene: TRBJ1-2; CDR3 DNA: TGTGCCAGCACTGTGGCCGATTCCAGCTACACCTTC; CDR3 protein: CASTVADSSYTF
clone size: NA; D gene: TRBD1; V gene: TRBV24-1; J gene: TRBJ1-5; CDR3 DNA: TGTGCCACCCCCCGGGCAGGGGGCCATCAGCCCCAGCATTTT; CDR3 protein: CATPRAGGHQPQHF
clone size: NA; D gene: NA; V gene: TRBV5-1; J gene: TRBJ2-5; CDR3 DNA: TGCGCCAGCAGCTTCAGGGAGACCCAGTACTTC; CDR3 protein: CASSFRETQYF
clone size: NA; D gene: NA; V gene: TRBV30; J gene: TRBJ1-3; CDR3 DNA: TGTGCCTGGAGCCGGGACTCTGGAAACACCATATATTTT; CDR3 protein: CAWSRDSGNTIYF
clone size: NA; D gene: NA; V gene: TRBV2; J gene: TRBJ1-1; CDR3 DNA: TGTGCCAGCAGTAAACACAGGAACACTGAAGCTTTCTTT; CDR3 protein: CASSKHRNTEAFF
clone size: NA; D gene: TRBD1; V gene: TRBV6-4; J gene: TRBJ2-7; CDR3 DNA: TGTGCCAGCAGTGTCCCGGGACAGAGCTACGAGCAGTACTTC; CDR3 protein: CASSVPGQSYEQYF
clone size: NA; D gene: TRBD1; V gene: TRBV30; J gene: TRBJ1-2; CDR3 DNA: TGTGCCTGGAGTGTAAGACAGGGTTACGGCTACACCTTC; CDR3 protein: CAWSVRQGYGYTF
clone size: NA; D gene: NA; V gene: TRBV28; J gene: TRBJ2-6; CDR3 DNA: TGTGCCACCGGGACTGCAGAGGGTCGGGCCAACGTCCTGACTTTC; CDR3 protein: CATGTAEGRANVLTF
clone size: NA; D gene: TRBD1; V gene: TRBV19; J gene: TRBJ1-1; CDR3 DNA: TGTGCCACCCGACCCACAGGGGCTATGAACACTGAAGCTTTCTTT; CDR3 protein: CATRPTGAMNTEAFF
clone size: NA; D gene: NA; V gene: TRBV29-1; J gene: TRBJ2-3; CDR3 DNA: TGCAGCGGTACGTTGCCACCAACAAACACAGATACGCAGTATTTT; CDR3 protein: CSGTLPPTNTDTQYF
clone size: NA; D gene: TRBD1; V gene: TRBV18; J gene: TRBJ2-6; CDR3 DNA: TGTGCCAGCTCACCGGGACAGGGGGGACTGCCTGGGGCCAACGTCCTGACTTTC; CDR3 protein: CASSPGQGGLPGANVLTF
clone size: NA; D gene: NA; V gene: TRBV28; J gene: TRBJ2-5; CDR3 DNA: TGTGCCAGCAGTTTTGGAGAGAGCGGAGGGCAAGAGACCCAGTACTTC; CDR3 protein: CASSFGESGGQETQYF
clone size: NA; D gene: NA; V gene: TRBV5-1; J gene: TRBJ1-5; CDR3 DNA: TGCGCCAGCAACCCGACGGGGGGCCCTTATAGCAATCAGCCCCAGCATTTT; CDR3 protein: CASNPTGGPYSNQPQHF
clone size: NA; D gene: NA; V gene: TRBV4-1; J gene: TRBJ2-3; CDR3 DNA: TGCGCCAGCAGCCAAGAACTGACAGATACGCAGTATTTT; CDR3 protein: CASSQELTDTQYF
clone size: few; D gene: TRBD1; V gene: TRBV24-1; J gene: TRBJ2-5; CDR3 DNA: TGTGCCATCCGGGACAGGGAAGAGACCCAGTACTTC; CDR3 protein: CAIRDREETQYF
clone size: NA; D gene: TRBD2; V gene: TRBV9; J gene: TRBJ2-7; CDR3 DNA: TGTGCCAGCAGCGTAGGGGGGACTAGCGGGTACGAGCAGTACTTC; CDR3 protein: CASSVGGTSGYEQYF